These T cell receptor beta chains were read from a single sample in a study of shared T cell receptors in the human thymus. Generated by immunoSEQ multiplex PCR, the TCRdb table keeps only in-frame clones and is missing some. The table shows some 720,000 clones, with roughly 88% occurring only once. The data also belong to a second study, concerning human thymus T cells.

The specimen sequenced was thymocytes. Receptor source: a boy under three years old with a congenital heart defect. Both conserved end residues are part of each CDR3. D genes are given only for firm matches. The listing skips clone size in some rows; elsewhere it reads once, few, many or a size class.

clone size	D gene	V gene	J gene	CDR3 DNA	CDR3 protein
NA	NA	TRBV4-2	TRBJ2-6	TGTGCCAGCAGCCACGACAGATCCTCTGGGGCCAACGTCCTGACTTTC	CASSHDRSSGANVLTF
NA	TRBD2	TRBV7-9	TRBJ2-7	TGTGCCAGCAGCTACCCCGGGACTAGCGGCTACGAGCAGTACTTC	CASSYPGTSGYEQYF
once	NA	TRBV4-3	TRBJ2-5	TGCGCCAGCAGCCAAGGGGGCCCGGACAGCAGCCAAGAGACCCAGTACTTC	CASSQGGPDSSQETQYF
NA	TRBD2	TRBV30	TRBJ2-1	TGTGCCTGGAGTGCCCGGGCTAGCGGGAGAATAGATGAGCAGTTCTTC	CAWSARASGRIDEQFF
NA	NA	TRBV27	TRBJ2-5	TGTGCCAGCAGTTCGGGGACATCGCGGACCCAGTACTTC	CASSSGTSRTQYF
NA	TRBD2	TRBV11-3	TRBJ2-7	TGTGCCAGCAGCTTCCCCGTCTGGCTAGCGGACGAGCAGTACTTC	CASSFPVWLADEQYF
NA	TRBD1	TRBV7-9	TRBJ2-7	TGTGCCAGCAGCCACGGGGACAGGGGGGCGGAGCAGTACTTC	CASSHGDRGAEQYF
NA	NA	TRBV6-6	TRBJ1-2	TGTGCCAGCAGTTACTCGAGCGGGAGCAACTATGGCTACACCTTC	CASSYSSGSNYGYTF
NA	TRBD1	TRBV6-5	TRBJ2-4	TGTGCCAGCAGTTACACCGGGACAGGCGCCCAGTACTTC	CASSYTGTGAQYF
once	NA	TRBV6-5	TRBJ2-7	TGTGCCAGCAGGACTTTCTCCCACGAGCAGTACTTC	CASRTFSHEQYF
NA	NA	TRBV9	TRBJ2-7	TGTGCCAGCAGTAGGACTGCCCTCAACCACGAGCAGTACTTC	CASSRTALNHEQYF
NA	TRBD2	TRBV11-1	TRBJ2-1	TGTGCCAGCAGCTTAAGACTCCCCGGCGGGAGCTCCTACAATGAGCAGTTCTTC	CASSLRLPGGSSYNEQFF
NA	NA	TRBV27	TRBJ2-3	TGTGCCAGCAGTTTTAGGGGCGCAGATACGCAGTATTTT	CASSFRGADTQYF
NA	TRBD2	TRBV28	TRBJ2-5	TGTGCCAGCAGTTTATGTTGGGAGGGACCGGGACTAGCGGGAGAGGGGGGAAAAGAGACCCAGTACTTC	CASSLCWEGPGLAGEGGKETQYF
NA	NA	TRBV25-1	TRBJ1-5	TGTGCCAGCAGTGAAGGGGGGGGGAATCAGCCCCAGCATTTT	CASSEGGGNQPQHF
NA	TRBD1	TRBV28	TRBJ1-5	TGTGCCAGCAAGCCACAGGGGGCAGGACGCAATCAGCCCCAGCATTTT	CASKPQGAGRNQPQHF
NA	NA	TRBV28	TRBJ1-2	TGTGCCAGCAGTTGTTGGTCGGGGGGCTACACCTTC	CASSCWSGGYTF
NA	TRBD1	TRBV30	TRBJ1-1	TGTGCCTGGACGTGGGGGGGGACAGGCGAACCTCGAAAGAACACTGAAGCTTTCTTT	CAWTWGGTGEPRKNTEAFF
NA	NA	TRBV27	TRBJ2-5	TGTGCCAGCAGTTTAACGCGACTAGATGACGGGACCCAGTACTTC	CASSLTRLDDGTQYF
few	TRBD2	TRBV6-6	TRBJ2-7	TGTGCCAGCAGTTACTCGACTAGCGGGAGGTACGAGCAGTACTTC	CASSYSTSGRYEQYF